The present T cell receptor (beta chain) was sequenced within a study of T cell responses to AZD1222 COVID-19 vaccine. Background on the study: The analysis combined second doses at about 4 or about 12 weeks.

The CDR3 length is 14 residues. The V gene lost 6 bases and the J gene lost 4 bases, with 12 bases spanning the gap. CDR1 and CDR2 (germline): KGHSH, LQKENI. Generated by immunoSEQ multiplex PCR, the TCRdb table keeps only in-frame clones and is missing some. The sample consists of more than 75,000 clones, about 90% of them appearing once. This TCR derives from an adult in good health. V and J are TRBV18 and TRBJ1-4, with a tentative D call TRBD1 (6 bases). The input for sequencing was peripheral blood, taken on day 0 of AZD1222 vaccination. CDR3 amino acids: CASSPGQFNEKLFF. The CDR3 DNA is TGTGCCAGCTCTCCCGGACAGTTTAATGAAAAACTGTTTTTT.